The T cell receptor beta chain described here comes from a study of blood T cell repertoires in COVID-19. Study in general: Sites across the United States, Italy and Spain contributed samples from acute and convalescent COVID-19. The analysed material was cDNA or gDNA that came from T cells, B-cell-depleted T cells, or PBMCs.

Under the authors' procedure: Nucleated cell counts were estimated from reference gene primer amplification. Profiling relied on immunoSEQ multiplex PCR, and the TCRdb table lists in-frame clones only, not all of them. V and J calls plus clone size are reproduced from that table; the DNA served to infer D and trimming. The sample lists roughly 80,000 clones, more than 65% seen once, with approximately 10% in the top ten. The germline CDR1 and CDR2 sequences are SGHTS and YDEGEE. This CDR3 is built from 15 residues. J was trimmed by 6 bases and V by 5 bases; bases with no gene match: 7. The rearrangement uses TRBV5-8 and TRBJ1-5, with 11 bases lining up with TRBD1. The TCR originated in a man aged 50-59 years with acute or convalescent COVID-19. Sequenced material: peripheral blood. The CDR3 reads CASSFRTGGSQPQHF. CDR3 DNA: TGTGCCAGCAGTTTTAGGACAGGGGGCTCTCAGCCCCAGCATTTT.